This TCR beta chain was sequenced during a study of blood T cell repertoires in COVID-19. As for the study in general: PBMCs, B-cell-depleted T cells, or T cells were the source of the cDNA or gDNA that made up the material.

The method was immunoSEQ multiplex PCR; TCRdb's version includes in-frame clones alone and lacks a portion of them. The table has about 310,000 clones, roughly 90% seen once; the top ten hold 9.5%. Enrollees, about 18 to 89 years old, lived in approximately 25 US areas. Symptom resolution, clearance, or two negative PCRs marked donors in Cohort 3 as recovered. The TCR originated in a woman in her 40s who had recovered from COVID-19. Sequencing was done on a sample of PBMCs or T cells enriched from blood (not recorded which).

The CDR3 here is CASAKEVWYNEQFF. CDR3 nucleotide sequence: TGTGCCAGCGCAAAGGAGGTTTGGTACAATGAGCAGTTCTTC. The chain has TRBV19 and TRBJ2-1; perhaps TRBD2 as D (5 bases). The CDR3 contains 14 residues. The V end was cut by 9 bases, the J end by 4 bases, with 16 bases between. The V gene's germline CDR1 is LNHDA and CDR2 SQIVND (reference sequence).